These 10 T cell receptor beta chains originate from one sample sequenced in a study of CD8+CD57+ T cells in acquired aplastic anemia. CDR3 and TCR beta VDJ profiling relied on genomic DNA as the template. One entry per CDR3 protein results from TCRdb running MiXCR on the reads. Among around 430,000 distinct CDR3 sequences listed, about a third were seen once. Patients chosen for sequencing had shown CD8+CD57+ cell expansion by flow cytometry. Sequencing input: sorted CD4+, CD8+, or CD8+CD57+ T cells (not recorded which) from PBMCs. Receptors originate from a human donor with aplastic anemia.

This clonotype turned up a few times. The genes are TRBV7-2 and TRBJ2-7, with TRBD2 matching 8 bases. Trimming cost V 5 bases and J 6 bases; bases outside gene matches: 12. This CDR3 comprises 15 residues. The V gene's germline CDR1 is SGHTA and CDR2 FQGNSA. The CDR3 here is CASSVGSAGAGEQYF. The CDR3 region has the DNA TGTGCCAGCAGCGTTGGATCAGCGGGAGCAGGCGAGCAGTACTTC.

This chain joins TRBV19 and TRBJ1-2; 7 nucleotides agree with TRBD1. V lost 7 bases, J lost 8 bases, and 4 bases stayed unmatched. The CDR3 is 11 amino acids. Germline V gene sequence: CDR1 LNHDA, CDR2 SQIVND (reference sequence). The CDR3 region has the DNA TGTGCCAGTACGAGGGGGCGAGGCTACACCTTC. This encodes CASTRGRGYTF.

This clonotype was found many times. The genes are TRBV7-6 and TRBJ2-5, with TRBD2 matching 12 bases. This CDR3 region has 17 residues. V gave up 3 bases and J gave up 4 bases; unmatched junction bases: 9. Germline V gives CDR1 SGHVS, CDR2 FNYEAQ. The CDR3 reads CASSLVGLAGPLETQYF. As DNA, the CDR3 is TGTGCCAGCAGCTTGGTCGGACTAGCGGGGCCCCTAGAGACCCAGTACTTC.

J is TRBJ2-1 and V is TRBV5-5; D gene unclear. V was pared by 0 bases and J by 8 bases, with 9 bases between. Per the germline V gene, CDR1 is SGHKS and CDR2 is YYEKEE (reference sequence). CDR3 length: 13 amino acids. For the CDR3, the DNA is TGTGCCAGCAGCTTGGTTTTTGCGTATGAGCAGTTCTTC. This gives the protein CASSLVFAYEQFF.

This clonotype was recorded at least ten times. The V gene is TRBV29-1, the J gene TRBJ1-2; 11 bases are shared with TRBD1. J lost 4 bases, V lost 6 bases, and 16 bases had no gene match. The CDR3 spans 17 residues. Germline CDR1 reads SQVTM; CDR2 reads ANQGSEA. The CDR3 sequence: CSVVRTGGLGSSYGYTF. The DNA of the CDR3 is TGCAGCGTCGTAAGGACAGGGGGCCTGGGTTCGTCCTATGGCTACACCTTC.

The rearrangement joins TRBV5-4 to TRBJ1-2; D is unresolved. V was shortened by 4 bases and J by 10 bases, with 20 bases between the two germline ends. CDR1 is SGHNT and CDR2 is YYREEE in the germline V gene (reference sequence). The CDR3 is 14 amino acids. CDR3 in amino acids: CASSPKSAPASYTF. The DNA for the CDR3 is TGTGCCAGCAGCCCGAAGTCGGCCCCTGCATCCTACACCTTC.

CDR3 amino acids: CATGNIESNYEQYF. CDR3 coding DNA: TGTGCCACGGGGAACATAGAATCTAACTACGAGCAGTACTTC. V is TRBV10-3 and J is TRBJ2-7; D possibly corresponds to TRBD2 (5 bases). Trimming removed 10 bases from V and 3 bases from J, with 19 bases in between. The length of the CDR3 is 14 residues. The V gene's germline CDR1 is ENHRY and CDR2 SYGVKD.

The rearrangement joins TRBV7-9 to TRBJ2-5; TRBD2 aligns across 11 bases. The V gene's germline CDR1 is SEHNR and CDR2 FQNEAQ (reference sequence). This CDR3 spans 16 amino acids. Trimming took 9 bases from V and 0 from J; bases not matched to a gene: 9. The CDR3 nucleotides are TGTGCCAGTCCTTGGTGGGGACTAGCGGACCAAGAGACCCAGTACTTC. It encodes CASPWWGLADQETQYF.

This clonotype has more than one count but fewer than ten. CDR3 protein: CASSPRQSTNEKLFF. CDR3 nucleotide sequence: TGTGCCAGCAGCCCAAGACAGTCAACTAATGAAAAACTGTTTTTT. The V call is TRBV25-1, the J call TRBJ1-4; the D gene is possibly TRBD1 (5 bases). Germline V gene data show CDR1 as MGHDK and CDR2 as SYGVNS. This CDR3 contains 15 residues. Trimming shortened V by 6 bases and J by 0 bases, and 11 bases separated the two germline ends.

The chain recombines TRBV4-3 with TRBJ2-3; TRBD2 matches 7 bases. The CDR3 runs 16 residues. Germline V gene lookup returns CDR1 LGHNA and CDR2 YSLEER. After removal of 0 bases from V and 3 bases from J, the junction contained 6 bases not matched to a gene. CDR3 sequence reads: CASSQELASGTDTQYF. The CDR3 bases are TGCGCCAGCAGCCAAGAGTTGGCTAGCGGAACAGATACGCAGTATTTT.